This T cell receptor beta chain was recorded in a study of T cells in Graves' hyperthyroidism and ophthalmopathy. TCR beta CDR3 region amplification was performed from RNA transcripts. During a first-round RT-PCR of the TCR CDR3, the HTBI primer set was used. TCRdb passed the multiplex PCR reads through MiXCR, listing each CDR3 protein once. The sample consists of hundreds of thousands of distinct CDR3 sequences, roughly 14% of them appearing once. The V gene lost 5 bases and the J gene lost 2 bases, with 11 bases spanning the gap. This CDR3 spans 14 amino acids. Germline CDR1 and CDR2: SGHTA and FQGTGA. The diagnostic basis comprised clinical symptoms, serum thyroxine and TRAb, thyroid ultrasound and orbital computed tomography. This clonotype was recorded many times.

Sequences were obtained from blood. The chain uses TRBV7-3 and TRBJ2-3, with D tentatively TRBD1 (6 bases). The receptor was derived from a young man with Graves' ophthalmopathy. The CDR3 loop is CASSNRDNTDTQYF. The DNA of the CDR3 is TGTGCCAGCAGCAACCGGGACAACACAGATACGCAGTATTTT.